A single sample is the source of the 18 T cell receptor beta chains below, sequenced in a study of cytomegalovirus exposure and HLA in healthy donors. The PCR contained 60 Vbeta and 13 Jbeta primers. Libraries were prepared by immunoSEQ multiplex PCR; TCRdb keeps only in-frame clonotypes and omits some of them. The sample data list 40,000 or so clones. Sequenced: PBMCs. These receptors originate from a woman in her 30s in good health and CMV-seropositive.

This chain connects TRBV6-5 to TRBJ1-1, with a weak D call TRBD1 (5 bases). Germline CDR1 and CDR2: MNHEY and SVGAGI. V was trimmed by 7 bases and J by 1 base, leaving 16 bases between them. The CDR3 is 15 residues long. CDR3 sequence (DNA): TGTGCCAGCACCCGGAAGGGGCAATGGAACACTGAAGCTTTCTTT. Its translation is CASTRKGQWNTEAFF.

This chain connects TRBV6-5 to TRBJ1-3; TRBD1 might be the D (6 bases). CDR1 is MNHEY and CDR2 is SVGAGI in the germline V gene. This CDR3 contains 15 residues. Trimming removed 2 bases at V and 5 bases at J, with 13 bases between. CDR3 sequence: CASSYGQTPRNTIYF. The CDR3 coding sequence is TGTGCCAGCAGTTACGGACAGACACCCAGAAACACCATATATTTT.

CDR3: CASSPGQTNTEAFF. The CDR3 DNA follows: TGTGCCAGCTCACCGGGACAGACAAACACTGAAGCTTTCTTT. The chain joins TRBV18 to TRBJ1-1; 7 nucleotides line up with TRBD1. There are 14 residues in the CDR3. Trimming at V came to 3 bases and at J to 2 bases, leaving 3 bases not matched to a gene. Germline lookup yields CDR1 KGHSH and CDR2 LQKENI.

The rearrangement joins TRBV15 to TRBJ2-3; 15 bases map to TRBD2. The germline V gene has CDR1 LNHNV and CDR2 YYDKDF (reference sequence). The CDR3 covers 17 residues. The trim removed 3 bases at V and 4 bases at J, leaving 5 bases unmatched. The DNA of the CDR3 is TGTGCCACCAGCAGCCGTTGGACTAGCGGGGGGGCAGATACGCAGTATTTT. Encoded protein: CATSSRWTSGGADTQYF.

The chain recombines TRBV19 with TRBJ2-5, with D possibly being TRBD1 (6 bases). The CDR3 contains 16 residues. Germline assignment: CDR1 LNHDA and CDR2 SQIVND (reference sequence). With 3 bases removed from V and 2 bases from J, the gap between germline ends came to 16 bases. The CDR3 DNA follows: TGTGCCAGTAGTATCCACGGGCAGGGGCAACAAGAGACCCAGTACTTC. Translated: CASSIHGQGQQETQYF.

This chain uses TRBV10-3 with TRBJ1-5; the D gene is possibly TRBD1 (5 bases). V gave up 4 bases and J gave up 6 bases, with 13 bases separating them. The CDR3 is made up of 14 amino acids. Germline-derived CDR1 and CDR2 are ENHRY and SYGVKD. DNA of the CDR3: TGTGCCATCAGTGGGGTCAGGGATGGTCAGCCCCAGCATTTT. Its translation is CAISGVRDGQPQHF.

For the CDR3, the DNA is TGTGCCAGCAGCTTAGATAGGTCGGGGGGGATACTGGATACGCAGTATTTT. This translates into CASSLDRSGGILDTQYF. The chain combines TRBV11-2 with TRBJ2-3; 8 positions agree with TRBD2. The V and J ends lost 0 bases and 6 bases, in that order; junction bases with no gene match: 11. This CDR3 has 17 residues. The V gene's germline CDR1 is SGHAT and CDR2 FQNNGV.

The V gene is TRBV7-6, the J gene TRBJ2-3; D is ambiguous. The CDR3 has 14 residues. Germline CDR1 is SGHVS and CDR2 is FNYEAQ. The V and J ends lost 4 bases and 2 bases respectively, with 10 bases between them. The CDR3 nucleotides read TGTGCCAGCAGCTCGCTACTTATCACAGATACGCAGTATTTT. It is translated as CASSSLLITDTQYF.

This sequence joins TRBV5-1 and TRBJ2-7; tentatively, D is TRBD1 (5 bases). This CDR3 has 15 residues. The V and J ends lost 4 bases and 0 bases respectively, with 14 bases between them. Germline V gives CDR1 SGHRS, CDR2 YFSETQ. CDR3 nucleotides: TGCGCCAGCAGCCCGACCAGGGCCAGCTCCTACGAGCAGTACTTC. It translates to CASSPTRASSYEQYF. The variable domain in full, with the rest retrieved from reference TRBV5-1 and TRBJ2-7, is KAGVTQTPRYLIKTRGQQVTLSCSPISGHRSVSWYQQTPGQGLQFLFEYFSETQRNKGNFPGRFSGRQFSNSRSEMNVSTLELGDSALYLCASSPTRASSYEQYFGPGTRLTVT.

This chain connects TRBV19 to TRBJ2-3; 10 nucleotides align to TRBD2. V dropped 3 bases and J dropped 3; count of bases not matched to a gene: 3. This CDR3 region has 15 residues. Germline V gene sequence: CDR1 LNHDA, CDR2 SQIVND (reference sequence). CDR3 region: CASSMSSGGTDTQYF. CDR3 coding DNA: TGTGCCAGTAGTATGTCTAGCGGGGGAACAGATACGCAGTATTTT.

V is TRBV9 and J is TRBJ2-7; TRBD2 matches 9 bases. CDR1 is SGDLS, CDR2 YYNGEE, per germline. The CDR3 has 14 residues. V trimming: 1 base; J trimming: 4 bases; junction bases outside the gene matches: 3. CDR3 DNA sequence: TGTGCCAGCAGCGTACGCGGGGGGGGTTACGAGCAGTACTTC. The encoded protein is CASSVRGGGYEQYF.

CDR3 bases: TGTGCCAGCAGCGTAGCGGTGGCAGGAAGAAATGAGCAGTTCTTC. Residues: CASSVAVAGRNEQFF. The chain joins TRBV9 to TRBJ2-1; D is uncertain. Germline CDR1 reads SGDLS; CDR2 reads YYNGEE. The CDR3 is 15 amino acids. The V end was cut by 0 bases, the J end by 7 bases, with 14 bases between.

The rearrangement uses TRBV11-3 and TRBJ1-3; maybe TRBD1 (6 bases). The length of the CDR3 is 16 residues. Germline CDR1 is SGHNT and CDR2 is YENEEA. V was shortened by 3 bases and J by 0 bases, with 12 bases between the two germline ends. CDR3 sequence (DNA): TGTGCCAGCAGCTTCTCAGGGGCCTCCTCTGGAAACACCATATATTTT. Protein product: CASSFSGASSGNTIYF.

The CDR3 reads CASSVGQPSGNTIYF. In DNA form, the CDR3 reads TGTGCCAGCAGTGTTGGACAGCCATCTGGAAACACCATATATTTT. This chain uses TRBV28 with TRBJ1-3; weak D call: TRBD1 (6 bases). Trimming pared 5 bases from V and 1 base from J, leaving 12 bases between. The CDR3 is 15 amino acids. Per the germline V gene, CDR1 is MDHEN and CDR2 is SYDVKM.

J is TRBJ2-3 and V is TRBV28, with D tentatively TRBD1 (6 bases). This CDR3 comprises 16 residues. Germline V gives CDR1 MDHEN, CDR2 SYDVKM. V was clipped by 2 bases and J by 0 bases, with 12 bases between them. The CDR3: CASSLVGAESTDTQYF. CDR3 nucleotide sequence: TGTGCCAGCAGTTTAGTGGGGGCGGAAAGCACAGATACGCAGTATTTT.

The genes are TRBV2 and TRBJ2-7; 7 nucleotides line up with TRBD1. The CDR3 is made up of 16 amino acids. The germline gives CDR1 SNHLY, CDR2 FYNNEI. Germline trimming cut 6 bases from V and 0 bases from J; bases unmatched to any gene: 11. CDR3 residues: CASRNGDRSISYEQYF. DNA for the CDR3: TGTGCCAGCAGGAACGGGGACAGAAGCATCTCCTACGAGCAGTACTTC.

V usage is TRBV28 and J usage is TRBJ2-1; D might be TRBD1 (5 bases). The germline V gene encodes CDR1 MDHEN and CDR2 SYDVKM. Trimming removed 7 bases from V and 9 bases from J, with 13 bases in between. CDR3 length: 12 residues. DNA of the CDR3: TGTGCCAGCATTGGGGTTAGGGGTGAGCAGTTCTTC. Encoded protein: CASIGVRGEQFF.

The V call is TRBV2, the J call TRBJ1-5; D is ambiguous. Germline V gene data show CDR1 as SNHLY and CDR2 as FYNNEI. V lost 2 bases and J lost 1, with 9 bases in between. CDR3 length: 15 residues. The CDR3 bases are TGTGCCAGCAGTGAAACAGATGGGAGCAATCAGCCCCAGCATTTT. Translated, it gives CASSETDGSNQPQHF. Together with reference TRBV2 and TRBJ1-5, the CDR3 gives the full variable domain: EPEVTQTPSHQVTQMGQEVILRCVPISNHLYFYWYRQILGQKVEFLVSFYNNEISEKSEIFDDQFSVERPDGSNFTLKIRSTKLEDSAMYFCASSETDGSNQPQHFGDGTRLSIL.